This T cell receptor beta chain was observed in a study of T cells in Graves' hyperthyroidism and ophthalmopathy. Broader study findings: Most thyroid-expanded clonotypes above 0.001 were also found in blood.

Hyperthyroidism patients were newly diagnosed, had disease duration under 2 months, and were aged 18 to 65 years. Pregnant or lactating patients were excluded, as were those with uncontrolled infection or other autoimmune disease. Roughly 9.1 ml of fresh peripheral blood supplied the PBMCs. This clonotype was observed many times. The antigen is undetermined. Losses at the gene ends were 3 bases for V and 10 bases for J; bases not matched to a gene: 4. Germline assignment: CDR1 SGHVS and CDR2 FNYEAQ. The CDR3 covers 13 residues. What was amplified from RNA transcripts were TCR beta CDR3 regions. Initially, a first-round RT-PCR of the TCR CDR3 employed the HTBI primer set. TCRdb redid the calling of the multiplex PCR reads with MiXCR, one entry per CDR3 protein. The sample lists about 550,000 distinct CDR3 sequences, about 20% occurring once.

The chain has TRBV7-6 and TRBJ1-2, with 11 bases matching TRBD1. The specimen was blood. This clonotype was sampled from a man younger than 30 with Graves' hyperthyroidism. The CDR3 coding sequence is TGTGCCAGCAGCTTCGGGACAGGGGGTGACTACACCTTC. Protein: CASSFGTGGDYTF.